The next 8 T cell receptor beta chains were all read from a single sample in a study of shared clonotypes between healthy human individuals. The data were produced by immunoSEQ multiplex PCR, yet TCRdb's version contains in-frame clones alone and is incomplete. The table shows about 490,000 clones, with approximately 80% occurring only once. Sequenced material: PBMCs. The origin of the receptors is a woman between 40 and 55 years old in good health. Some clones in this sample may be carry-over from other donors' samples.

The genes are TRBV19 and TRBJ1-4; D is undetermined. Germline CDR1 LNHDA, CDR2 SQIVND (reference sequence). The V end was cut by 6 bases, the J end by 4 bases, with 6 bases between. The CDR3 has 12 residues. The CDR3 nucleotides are TGTGCCAGTAGCGCGGTTAATGAAAAACTGTTTTTT. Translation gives CASSAVNEKLFF.

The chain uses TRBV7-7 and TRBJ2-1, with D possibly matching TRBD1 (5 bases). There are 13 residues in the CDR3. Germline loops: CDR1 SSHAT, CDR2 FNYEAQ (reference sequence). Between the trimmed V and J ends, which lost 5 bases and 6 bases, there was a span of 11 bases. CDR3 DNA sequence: TGTGCCAGCAGCAGTGACAGACTCAATGAGCAGTTCTTC. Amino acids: CASSSDRLNEQFF.

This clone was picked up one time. CDR3 sequence: CSVRSSANPTDTQYF. As DNA, the CDR3 is TGCAGCGTTCGGTCTAGCGCCAACCCCACAGATACGCAGTATTTT. The chain joins TRBV29-1 to TRBJ2-3, with D perhaps matching TRBD2 (6 bases). With 5 bases removed from V and 2 bases from J, the gap between germline ends came to 17 bases. CDR1 is SQVTM, CDR2 ANQGSEA, per germline. The CDR3 is 15 residues long.

The CDR3 DNA reads TGCAGCATCTACCTAACTCGGAATGAAAAACTGTTTTTT. The encoded protein is CSIYLTRNEKLFF. V is TRBV29-1 and J is TRBJ1-4; D unclear. Trimming took 8 bases from V and 5 from J, leaving 15 bases between them. Germline lookup yields CDR1 SQVTM and CDR2 ANQGSEA. The CDR3 is made up of 13 amino acids.

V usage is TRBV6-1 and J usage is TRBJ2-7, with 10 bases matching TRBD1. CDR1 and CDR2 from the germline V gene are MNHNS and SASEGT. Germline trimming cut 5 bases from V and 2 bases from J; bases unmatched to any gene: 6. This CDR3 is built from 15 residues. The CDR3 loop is CASSRPGQGTYEQYF. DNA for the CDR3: TGTGCCAGCAGTAGACCGGGACAGGGGACCTACGAGCAGTACTTC.

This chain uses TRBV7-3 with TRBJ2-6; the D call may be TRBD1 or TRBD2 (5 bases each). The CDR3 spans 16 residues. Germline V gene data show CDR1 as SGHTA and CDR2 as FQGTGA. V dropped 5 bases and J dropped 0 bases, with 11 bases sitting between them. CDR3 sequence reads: CASSMGPSSGANVLTF. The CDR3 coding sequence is TGTGCCAGCAGCATGGGACCGAGCTCTGGGGCCAACGTCCTGACTTTC.

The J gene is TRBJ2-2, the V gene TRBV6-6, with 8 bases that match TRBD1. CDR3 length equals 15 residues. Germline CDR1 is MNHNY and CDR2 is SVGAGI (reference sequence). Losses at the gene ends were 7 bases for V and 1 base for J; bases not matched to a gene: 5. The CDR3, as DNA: TGTGCCAGCATCGCCGGACAGGGGAACACCGGGGAGCTGTTTTTT. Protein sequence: CASIAGQGNTGELFF.

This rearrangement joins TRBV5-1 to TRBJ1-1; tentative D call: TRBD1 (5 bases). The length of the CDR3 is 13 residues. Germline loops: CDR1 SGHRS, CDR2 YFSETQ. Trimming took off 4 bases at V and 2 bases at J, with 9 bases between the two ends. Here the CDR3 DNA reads TGCGCCAGCAGCGTAACAGGTAACACTGAAGCTTTCTTT. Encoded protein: CASSVTGNTEAFF.